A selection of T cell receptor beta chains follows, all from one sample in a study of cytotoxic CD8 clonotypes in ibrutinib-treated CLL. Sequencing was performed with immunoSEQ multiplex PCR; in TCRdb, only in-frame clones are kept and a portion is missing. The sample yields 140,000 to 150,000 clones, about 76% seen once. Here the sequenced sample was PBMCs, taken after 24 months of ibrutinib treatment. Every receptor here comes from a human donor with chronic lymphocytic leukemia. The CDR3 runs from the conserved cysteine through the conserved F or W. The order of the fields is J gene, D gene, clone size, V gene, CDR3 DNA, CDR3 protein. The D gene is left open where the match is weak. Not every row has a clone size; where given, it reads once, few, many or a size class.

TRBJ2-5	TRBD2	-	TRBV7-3	TGTGCCAGCAGCCCCACCCCAACCGGGACTAGCGGGAGGGCCGGGCAAGAGACCCAGTACTTC	CASSPTPTGTSGRAGQETQYF
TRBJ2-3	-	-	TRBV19	TGTGCCAGTAGCCCCACTACAGATACGCAGTATTTT	CASSPTTDTQYF
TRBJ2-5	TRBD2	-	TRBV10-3	TGTGCCATCAGTGAGCGGGAGGGGGAGACCCAGTACTTC	CAISEREGETQYF
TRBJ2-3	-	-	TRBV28	TGTGCCAGCAGTTTAACAGCTATAACAGATACGCAGTATTTT	CASSLTAITDTQYF
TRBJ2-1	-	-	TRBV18	TGTGCCAGCTCACCACCGTCGGGAGCTGGGTACAATGAGCAGTTCTTC	CASSPPSGAGYNEQFF
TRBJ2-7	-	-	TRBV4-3	TGCGCCAGCAGCCCCCGGGGCAGGAGCTCCTACGAGCAGTACTTC	CASSPRGRSSYEQYF
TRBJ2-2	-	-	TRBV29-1	TGCAGCGTTGGGGCGACAGTGAACACCGGGGAGCTGTTTTTT	CSVGATVNTGELFF
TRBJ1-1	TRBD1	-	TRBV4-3	TGCGCCAGCAGCCGCCTAACAGGGGCGAACACTGAAGCTTTCTTT	CASSRLTGANTEAFF
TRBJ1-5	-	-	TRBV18	TGTGCCAGCTCACCAGGACTCTCCAATCAGCCCCAGCATTTT	CASSPGLSNQPQHF
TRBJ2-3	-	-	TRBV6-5	TGTGCCAGCAGTAGCCACAGGGCTAGCACAGATACGCAGTATTTT	CASSSHRASTDTQYF
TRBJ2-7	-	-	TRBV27	TGTGCCAGCAGTTTTGGGGGGCCCCTCTACGAGCAGTACTTC	CASSFGGPLYEQYF
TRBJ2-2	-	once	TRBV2	TGTGCCAGCAGAGGTGGAGAGATCGGGGAGCTGTTTTTT	CASRGGEIGELFF
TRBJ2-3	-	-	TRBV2	TGTGCCAGCAGTGAGGAATCGGGGACGCAGTATTTT	CASSEESGTQYF
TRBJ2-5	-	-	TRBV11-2	TGTGCCAGCAGCTTAGGGGTCGCCCAAGCGGAGACCCAGTACTTC	CASSLGVAQAETQYF
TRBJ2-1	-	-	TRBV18	TGTGCCAGCTCACTTCAGACTCGGACGGACTACAATGAGCAGTTCTTC	CASSLQTRTDYNEQFF
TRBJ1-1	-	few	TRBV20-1	TGCAGTGGGCCCTCGAACACTGAAGCTTTCTTT	CSGPSNTEAFF
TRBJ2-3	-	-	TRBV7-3	TGTGCCAGCAGCTTAAATCCCGGGGCAGATACGCAGTATTTT	CASSLNPGADTQYF
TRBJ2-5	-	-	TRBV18	TGTGCCAGCTCAGCCCACAGGGGAGGAGTACAAGAGACCCAGTACTTC	CASSAHRGGVQETQYF
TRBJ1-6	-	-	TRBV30	TGTGCCTGGAGCGCCCTTGGTGGGGCATATAATTCACCCCTCCACTTT	CAWSALGGAYNSPLHF
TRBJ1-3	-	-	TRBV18	TGTGCCAGCGAAGACGGAGGAAACACCATATATTTT	CASEDGGNTIYF
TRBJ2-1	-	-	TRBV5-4	TGTGCCAGCAGCCAGGAGGACCCTTACTACAATGAGCAGTTCTTC	CASSQEDPYYNEQFF
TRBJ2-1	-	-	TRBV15	TGTGCCACCAGGGGTTACAATGAGCAGTTCTTC	CATRGYNEQFF
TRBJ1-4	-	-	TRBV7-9	TGTGCCAGCAGCTTCGGCCCTAATGAAAAACTGTTTTTT	CASSFGPNEKLFF
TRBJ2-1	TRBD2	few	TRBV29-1	TGCAGCGTTAGAAAAGGGGCTAGCGGGGGGGATGAGCAGTTCTTC	CSVRKGASGGDEQFF
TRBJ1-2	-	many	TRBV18	TGTGCCAGCTCACCACGTCCGGCGGACTATGGCTACACCTTC	CASSPRPADYGYTF
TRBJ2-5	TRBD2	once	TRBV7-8	TGTGCCAGCAGCTTAGAACGCGGGAGCACACCGACCCAGTACTTC	CASSLERGSTPTQYF
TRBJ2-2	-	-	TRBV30	TGTGCCTGGAGTCTAGGCGCCGGGGAGCTGTTTTTT	CAWSLGAGELFF
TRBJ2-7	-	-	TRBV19	TGTGCCAGTAGTATTGGGACGGACGAGCAGTACTTC	CASSIGTDEQYF
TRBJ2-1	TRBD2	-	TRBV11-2	TGTGCCAGCAGCTTTCGGCTAGCGGACTACAATGAGCAGTTCTTC	CASSFRLADYNEQFF
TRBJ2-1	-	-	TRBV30	TGTGCCTGGCGGCCTGGGGTCGGTGAGCAGTTCTTC	CAWRPGVGEQFF
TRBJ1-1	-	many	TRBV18	TGTGCCAGCTCACCAGGGAATCCCACTGAAGCTTTCTTT	CASSPGNPTEAFF
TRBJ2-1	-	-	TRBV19	TGTGCCAGTACCCACCAAGTTTGGGGTGAGCAGTTCTTC	CASTHQVWGEQFF
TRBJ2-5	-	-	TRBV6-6	TGTGCCAGCAGCCCCGGCGGAGGGCGGGGAGAGACCCAGTACTTC	CASSPGGGRGETQYF
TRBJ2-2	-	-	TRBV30	TGTGCCTGGCGGGGCGGGGTGACCGGGGAGCTGTTTTTT	CAWRGGVTGELFF
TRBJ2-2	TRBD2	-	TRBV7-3	TGTGCCAGCAGCCCCCCGGGGGGTGACACCGGGGAGCTGTTTTTT	CASSPPGGDTGELFF
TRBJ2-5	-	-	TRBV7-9	TGTGCCAGCAGCTTAGCGGTAGCTGGGGAGACCCAGTACTTC	CASSLAVAGETQYF
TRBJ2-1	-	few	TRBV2	TGTGGCCTGGGGAACAATGAGCAGTTCTTC	CGLGNNEQFF
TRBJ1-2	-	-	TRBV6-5	TGTGCCAGCAGCCTGACCGGAGGCGGCTACACCTTC	CASSLTGGGYTF
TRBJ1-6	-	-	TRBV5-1	TGCGCCAGCAGCTTTCCAAGGATCGATTCACCCCTCCACTTT	CASSFPRIDSPLHF
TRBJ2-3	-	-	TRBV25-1	TGTGCCAGCCGGGATCAGCTCCTAACAGATACGCAGTATTTT	CASRDQLLTDTQYF
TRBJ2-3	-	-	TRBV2	TGTGCCACCGCAGCCGTAGCTAGCACAGATACGCAGTATTTT	CATAAVASTDTQYF
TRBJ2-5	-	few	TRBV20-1	TGCAGTGCGGGTCAAGAGACCCAGTACTTC	CSAGQETQYF
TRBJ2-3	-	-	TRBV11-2	TGTGCCAGCAGCCGGGGGTATGATACGCAGTATTTT	CASSRGYDTQYF
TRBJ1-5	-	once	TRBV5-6	TGTGCCAGCAGCCCGGGGGCGGGCCAGCCCCAGCATTTT	CASSPGAGQPQHF
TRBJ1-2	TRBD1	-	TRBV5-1	TGCGCCAGCAGCCTCGGACAGGGCACCTACACCTTC	CASSLGQGTYTF
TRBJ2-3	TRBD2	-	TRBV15	TGTGCCACCAGCAGGCCACCGGGAGGGCGAGGCACAGATACGCAGTATTTT	CATSRPPGGRGTDTQYF
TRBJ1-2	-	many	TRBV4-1	TGCGCCAGCAGCCAAGAGGGTGGAAGGGCCGAGGACTATGGCTACACCTTC	CASSQEGGRAEDYGYTF
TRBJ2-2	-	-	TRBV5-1	TGCGCCAGCAGCTTGGGGGGACTCCGCACCGGGGAGCTGTTTTTT	CASSLGGLRTGELFF
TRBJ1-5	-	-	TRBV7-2	TGTGCCACAAGCCTCCGCAATCAGCCCCAGCATTTT	CATSLRNQPQHF
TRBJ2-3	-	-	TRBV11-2	TGTGCCAGCAGCTTGGGCCCCACAGATACGCAGTATTTT	CASSLGPTDTQYF
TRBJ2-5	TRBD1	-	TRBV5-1	TGCGCCAGCAGCGCCCCAGGGGGTGGGGAGACCCAGTACTTC	CASSAPGGGETQYF
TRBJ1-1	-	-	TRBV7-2	TGTGCCAGCAGCCCAGGGACATCATACACTGAAGCTTTCTTT	CASSPGTSYTEAFF
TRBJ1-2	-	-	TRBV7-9	TGTGCCTCCGGGGGCAGGGTGAGTGGCTACACCTTC	CASGGRVSGYTF
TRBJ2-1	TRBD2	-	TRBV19	TGTGCCACGGAGCGGGGGAACCACAATGAGCAGTTCTTC	CATERGNHNEQFF
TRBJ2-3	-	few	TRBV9	TGTGCCAGCAGCGTAGCCCTTAGCGAGGGGATCGTGGCAGATACGCAGTATTTT	CASSVALSEGIVADTQYF
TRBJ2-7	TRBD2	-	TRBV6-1	TGTGCCAGCAGTGCGACCGCCCTTTCTAGCGGGAGTGTTAGGCAGTACTTC	CASSATALSSGSVRQYF
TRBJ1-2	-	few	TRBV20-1	TGCAGTGGAAAGGGACGGGGCTACACCTTC	CSGKGRGYTF
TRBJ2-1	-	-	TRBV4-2	TGTGCCAGCAGCCAAGAGGCCCTACCGCCCCCCAATGAGCAGTTCTTC	CASSQEALPPPNEQFF
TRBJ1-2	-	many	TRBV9	TGTGCCAGCAGCGCACAAAGCCCCGACACCTATGGCTACACCTTC	CASSAQSPDTYGYTF
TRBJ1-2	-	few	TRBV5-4	TGTGCCAGCAGCTCCGGAGGGCAGGGGAGCTATGGCTACACCTTC	CASSSGGQGSYGYTF